Below are 4 T cell receptor beta chains sequenced from a single sample in a study of CD8 T cells in Susac syndrome. Reverse transcription of 0.5 to 1 ug RNA was performed with random hexamers. TCRdb re-derived calls from the immunoSEQ multiplex PCR reads in MiXCR, one entry per CDR3 protein. Of about 130,000 distinct CDR3 sequences listed, just over 90% are singletons. Material for sequencing was CD8+ T cells from PBMCs. All receptors derive from a human donor with multiple sclerosis.

This rearrangement joins TRBV20-1 to TRBJ1-6, with D possibly TRBD1 on 5 matching bases. The germline CDR1 and CDR2 sequences are DFQATT and SNEGSKA (reference sequence). Trimming took off 0 bases at V and 6 bases at J, with 18 bases between the two ends. This CDR3 is built from 17 residues. CDR3 coding DNA: TGCAGTGCTAGAGATCAGGGAGGGATAGGGTTTAATTCACCCCTCCACTTT. It codes for CSARDQGGIGFNSPLHF.

Only a few counts were recorded for this clonotype. The J gene is TRBJ1-2, the V gene TRBV6-6, with TRBD1 identical over 7 bases. V trimming: 0 bases; J trimming: 5 bases; junction bases outside the gene matches: 3. The CDR3 covers 14 residues. The germline gives CDR1 MNHNY, CDR2 SVGAGI (reference sequence). The CDR3 DNA follows: TGTGCCAGCAGTTACTCCGGGACAGATTATGGCTACACCTTC. This codes for CASSYSGTDYGYTF.

The chain uses TRBV20-1 and TRBJ1-1; D gene uncertain. Germline CDR1 is DFQATT and CDR2 is SNEGSKA (reference sequence). V was trimmed by 2 bases and J by 0 bases, leaving 10 bases between them. This CDR3 is 14 amino acids long. The CDR3 spells CSARPNSLNTEAFF. The CDR3 DNA is TGCAGTGCTAGACCTAACAGCTTGAACACTGAAGCTTTCTTT.

The V gene is TRBV12-3 or TRBV12-4, the J gene TRBJ2-1; D is perhaps TRBD2 (6 bases). V was clipped by 3 bases and J by 4 bases, with 16 bases between them. The CDR3 has 16 residues. The CDR3 DNA follows: TGTGCCAGCAGTTTTGATGGACTACTATTTTACAATGAGCAGTTCTTC. Encoded protein: CASSFDGLLFYNEQFF.